This TCR beta chain was obtained from a study of T cell responses to AZD1222 COVID-19 vaccine. This CDR3 spans 13 amino acids. The germline V and J ends were trimmed by 8 bases and 7 bases, with 14 bases remaining between them. Germline V gene data show CDR1 as MNHEY and CDR2 as SMNVEV (reference sequence). Assay: immunoSEQ multiplex PCR; the TCRdb copy retains only in-frame clones and omits some. The sample has around 140,000 clones, approximately 91% seen once. This chain links TRBV27 with TRBJ1-4, with D unclear. The TCR originated in an adult in good health. The sequences come from peripheral blood, collected on day 0 of AZD1222 vaccination. The CDR3 is CASLDIYGEKLFF. The DNA of the CDR3 is TGTGCCAGCCTCGACATTTATGGTGAAAAACTGTTTTTT.